This TCR beta chain was observed in a study of T cell responses to AZD1222 COVID-19 vaccine. Study-level points and caveats: Females made up more of the donors, who were largely white British, and clonal diversity may have come out too low. Receipt of two AZD1222 doses was followed by a rise in Spike-specific TCR breadth and depth.

The table came from immunoSEQ multiplex PCR; TCRdb's copy has only in-frame clones and leaves some out. This table has 120,000 to 150,000 clones, around nine tenths appearing once. CDR1 is SGHTA and CDR2 is FQGTGA in the germline V gene. The CDR3 runs 15 residues. The V and J ends lost 5 bases and 4 bases, in that order; junction bases with no gene match: 10. About this clone itself: Its matching antigen is unknown.

The chain has TRBV7-3 and TRBJ2-5; 7 bases match TRBD2. The sequence came from an adult in good health. Sequencing was performed on peripheral blood, taken on day 0 of AZD1222 vaccination. The DNA of the CDR3 is TGTGCCAGCAGCAGACGGGCGGGAGTGGGAGAGACCCAGTACTTC. The encoded protein is CASSRRAGVGETQYF.